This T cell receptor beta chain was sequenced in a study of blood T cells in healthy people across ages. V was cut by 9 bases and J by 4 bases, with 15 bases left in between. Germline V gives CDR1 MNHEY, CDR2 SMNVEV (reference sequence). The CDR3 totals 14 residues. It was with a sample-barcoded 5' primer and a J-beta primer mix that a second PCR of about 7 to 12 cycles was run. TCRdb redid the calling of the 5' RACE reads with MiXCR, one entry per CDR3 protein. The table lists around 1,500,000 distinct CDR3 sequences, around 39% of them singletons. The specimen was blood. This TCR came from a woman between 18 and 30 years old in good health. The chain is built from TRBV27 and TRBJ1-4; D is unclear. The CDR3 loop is CASSVGGYNEKLFF. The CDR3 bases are TGTGCCAGTTCGGTGGGAGGGTATAATGAAAAACTGTTTTTT.